The subject of this entry is one T cell receptor beta chain. One entry per CDR3 protein results from TCRdb running MiXCR on the RACE reads. The sample holds approximately 100,000 distinct CDR3 sequences, approximately 10% seen once. This sample stems from a study of human T cells and chemical hapten exposure. Study in general: Skin on the upper inner arm, approximately 2 cm by approximately 2 cm in size, was sensitized with 2% DPC.

Germline V gene sequence: CDR1 MDHEN, CDR2 SYDVKM. V was shortened by 6 bases and J by 8 bases, with 14 bases between the two germline ends. This CDR3 comprises 13 residues. Time point here: patch test 1, 2 weeks after DPC sensitization. This sample's treatment: therapeutic diphenylcyclopropenone sensitization with weekly scalp DPC. The V call is TRBV28, the J call TRBJ2-1; D unclear. Sample: whole blood, taken in connection with sensitization to the hapten diphenylcyclopropenone (DPC). The receptor was derived from a woman aged 35 to 49 with alopecia areata. Some clones in this sample may be carry-over from other donors' samples. The CDR3 sequence is CASSPPGKDEQFF. The CDR3 region has the DNA TGTGCCAGCAGCCCGCCGGGTAAGGATGAGCAGTTCTTC.